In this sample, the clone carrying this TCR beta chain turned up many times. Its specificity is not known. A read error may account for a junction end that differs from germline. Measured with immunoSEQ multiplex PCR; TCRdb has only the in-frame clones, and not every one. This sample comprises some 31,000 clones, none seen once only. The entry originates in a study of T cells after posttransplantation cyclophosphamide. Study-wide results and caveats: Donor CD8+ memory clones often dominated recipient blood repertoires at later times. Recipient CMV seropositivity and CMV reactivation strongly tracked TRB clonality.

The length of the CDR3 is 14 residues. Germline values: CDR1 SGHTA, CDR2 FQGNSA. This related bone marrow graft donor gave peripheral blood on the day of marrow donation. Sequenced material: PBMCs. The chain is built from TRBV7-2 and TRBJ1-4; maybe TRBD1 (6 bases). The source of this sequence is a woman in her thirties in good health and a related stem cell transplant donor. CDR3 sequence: CAGSIQGFGEKLFF. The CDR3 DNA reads TGTGCCGGCAGCATACAGGGCTTCGGTGAAAAACTGTTTTTT.